This T cell receptor beta chain was sequenced in a study of OX40 agonist ivuxolimab in advanced cancers. Profiled with immunoSEQ multiplex PCR; TCRdb holds only in-frame clones, not every one. The table lists tens of thousands of clones, around 89% of them singletons, with less than 40% in the top ten. The receptor's source is an adult with an advanced solid tumor such as melanoma, head and neck, liver or kidney cancer. The input for sequencing was CD4+ or CD8+ T cells sorted from blood, taken in a trial of the OX40 agonist ivuxolimab.

The CDR3 is CASSGALYNEQFF. CDR3 nucleotide sequence: TGTGCCAGCAGTGGTGCCCTCTACAATGAGCAGTTCTTC. The chain employs TRBV28 and TRBJ2-1; D ambiguous. This CDR3 region has 13 residues. The V gene's germline CDR1 is MDHEN and CDR2 SYDVKM. Between the trimmed V and J ends, which lost 5 bases and 3 bases, there was a span of 8 bases. The full variable domain, completed using reference TRBV28 and TRBJ2-1, is DVKVTQSSRYLVKRTGEKVFLECVQDMDHENMFWYRQDPGLGLRLIYFSYDVKMKEKGDIPEGYSVSREKKERFSLILESASTNQTSMYLCASSGALYNEQFFGPGTRLTVL.